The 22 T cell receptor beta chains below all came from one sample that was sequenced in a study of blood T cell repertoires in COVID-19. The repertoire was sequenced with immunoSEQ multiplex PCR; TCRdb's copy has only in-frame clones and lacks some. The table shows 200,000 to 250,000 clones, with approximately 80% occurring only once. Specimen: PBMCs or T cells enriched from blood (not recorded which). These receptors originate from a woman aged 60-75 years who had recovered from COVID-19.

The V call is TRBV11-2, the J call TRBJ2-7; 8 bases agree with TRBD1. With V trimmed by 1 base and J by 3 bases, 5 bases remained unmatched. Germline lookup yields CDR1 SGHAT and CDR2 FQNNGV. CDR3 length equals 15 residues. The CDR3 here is CASSLGQGANYEQYF. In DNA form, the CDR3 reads TGTGCCAGCAGCTTAGGGCAGGGGGCGAACTACGAGCAGTACTTC.

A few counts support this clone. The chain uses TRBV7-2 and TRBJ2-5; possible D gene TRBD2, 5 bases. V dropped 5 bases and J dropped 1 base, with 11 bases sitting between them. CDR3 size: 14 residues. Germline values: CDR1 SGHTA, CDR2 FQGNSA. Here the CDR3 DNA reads TGTGCCAGCAGCCCCACCGGACTCCAAGAGACCCAGTACTTC. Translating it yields CASSPTGLQETQYF.

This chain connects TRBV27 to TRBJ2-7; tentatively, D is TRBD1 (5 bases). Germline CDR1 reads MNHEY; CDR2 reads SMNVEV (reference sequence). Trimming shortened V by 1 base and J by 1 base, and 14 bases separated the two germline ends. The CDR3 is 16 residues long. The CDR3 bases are TGTGCCAGCAGTTTATACCCCCTGGGGCCTTCCTACGAGCAGTACTTC. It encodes CASSLYPLGPSYEQYF.

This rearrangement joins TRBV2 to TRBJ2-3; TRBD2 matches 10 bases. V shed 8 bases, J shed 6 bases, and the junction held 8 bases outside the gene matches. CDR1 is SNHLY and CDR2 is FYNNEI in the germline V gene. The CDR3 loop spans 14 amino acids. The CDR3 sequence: CASWLSGGWDTQYF. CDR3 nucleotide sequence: TGTGCCAGCTGGCTTAGCGGGGGGTGGGATACGCAGTATTTT.

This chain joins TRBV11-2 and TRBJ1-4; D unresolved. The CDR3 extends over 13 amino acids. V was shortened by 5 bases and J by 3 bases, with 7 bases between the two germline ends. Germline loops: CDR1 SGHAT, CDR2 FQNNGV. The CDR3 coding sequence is TGTGCCAGCAGCCCGGGTCCTAATGAAAAACTGTTTTTT. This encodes CASSPGPNEKLFF.

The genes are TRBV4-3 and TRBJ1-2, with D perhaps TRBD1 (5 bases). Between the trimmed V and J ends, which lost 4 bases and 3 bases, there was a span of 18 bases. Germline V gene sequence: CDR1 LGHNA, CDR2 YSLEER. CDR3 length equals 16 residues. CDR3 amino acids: CASSRSLLSGDYGYTF. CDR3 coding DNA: TGCGCCAGCAGCCGTTCCCTTCTATCGGGGGACTATGGCTACACCTTC.

The CDR3 nucleotides are TGCGCCAGCAGCCGCCTTGGCGGCAGTCAAGAGACCCAGTACTTC. The encoded protein is CASSRLGGSQETQYF. The J gene is TRBJ2-5, the V gene TRBV4-1; unclear D gene. V lost 4 bases and J 2 bases, leaving 14 bases between the germline ends. The CDR3 loop spans 15 amino acids. Germline CDR1 is MGHRA and CDR2 is YSYEKL.

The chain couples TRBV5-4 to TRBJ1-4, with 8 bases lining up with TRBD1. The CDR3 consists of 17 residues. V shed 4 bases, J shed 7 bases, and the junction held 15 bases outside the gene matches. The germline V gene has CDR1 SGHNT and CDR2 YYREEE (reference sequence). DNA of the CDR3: TGTGCCAGCAGCGGGGAGGCAGGGGGCAAGAGGGGTGAAAAACTGTTTTTT. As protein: CASSGEAGGKRGEKLFF.

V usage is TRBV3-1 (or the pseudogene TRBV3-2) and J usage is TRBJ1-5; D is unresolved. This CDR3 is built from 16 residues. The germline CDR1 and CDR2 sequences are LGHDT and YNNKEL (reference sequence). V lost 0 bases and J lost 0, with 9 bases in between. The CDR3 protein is CASSQESGNSNQPQHF. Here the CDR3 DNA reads TGTGCCAGCAGCCAAGAATCAGGTAATAGCAATCAGCCCCAGCATTTT.

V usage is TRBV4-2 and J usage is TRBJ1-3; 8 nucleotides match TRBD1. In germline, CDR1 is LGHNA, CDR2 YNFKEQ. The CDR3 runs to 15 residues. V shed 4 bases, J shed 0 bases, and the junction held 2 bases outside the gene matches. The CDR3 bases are TGTGCCAGCAGCCTCGGACAGGGCTCTGGAAACACCATATATTTT. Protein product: CASSLGQGSGNTIYF.

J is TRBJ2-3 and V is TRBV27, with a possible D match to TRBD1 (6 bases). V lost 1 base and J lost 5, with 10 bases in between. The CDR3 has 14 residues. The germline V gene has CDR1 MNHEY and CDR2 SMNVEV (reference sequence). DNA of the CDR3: TGTGCCAGCAGTTTATTCGGGACACTAGATACGCAGTATTTT. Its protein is CASSLFGTLDTQYF.

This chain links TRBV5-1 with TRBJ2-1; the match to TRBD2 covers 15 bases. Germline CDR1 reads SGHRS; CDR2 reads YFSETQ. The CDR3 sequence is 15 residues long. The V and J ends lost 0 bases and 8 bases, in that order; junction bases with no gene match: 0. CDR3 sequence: CASSLGTSGGDEQFF. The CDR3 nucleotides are TGCGCCAGCAGCTTGGGGACTAGCGGGGGGGATGAGCAGTTCTTC.

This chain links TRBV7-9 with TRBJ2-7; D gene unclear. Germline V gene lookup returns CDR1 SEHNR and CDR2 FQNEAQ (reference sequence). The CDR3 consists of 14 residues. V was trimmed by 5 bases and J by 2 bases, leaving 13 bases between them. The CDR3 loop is CASSPSPSPYEQYF. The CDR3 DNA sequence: TGTGCCAGCAGCCCCTCCCCCTCCCCCTACGAGCAGTACTTC.

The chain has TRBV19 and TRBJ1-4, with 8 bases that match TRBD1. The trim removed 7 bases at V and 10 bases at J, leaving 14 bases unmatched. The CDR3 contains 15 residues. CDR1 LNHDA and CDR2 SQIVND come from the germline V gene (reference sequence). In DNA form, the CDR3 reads TGTGCCAGTATCCCGGACAGGGCGCGTATCGGAAAACTGTTTTTT. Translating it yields CASIPDRARIGKLFF.

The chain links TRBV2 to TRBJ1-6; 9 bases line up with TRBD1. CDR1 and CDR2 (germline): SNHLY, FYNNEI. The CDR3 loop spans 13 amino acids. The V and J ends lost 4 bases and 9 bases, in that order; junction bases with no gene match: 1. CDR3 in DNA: TGTGCCAGCAGTGTGGACAGGGGTTCACCCCTCCACTTT. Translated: CASSVDRGSPLHF.

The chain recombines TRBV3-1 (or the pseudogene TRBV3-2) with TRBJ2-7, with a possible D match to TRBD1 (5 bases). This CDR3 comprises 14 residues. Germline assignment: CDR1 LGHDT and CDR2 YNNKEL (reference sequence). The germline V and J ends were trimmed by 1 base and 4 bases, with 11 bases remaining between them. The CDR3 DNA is TGTGCCAGCAGCCAAGGTTTAGGGGTTTACGAGCAGTACTTC. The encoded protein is CASSQGLGVYEQYF.

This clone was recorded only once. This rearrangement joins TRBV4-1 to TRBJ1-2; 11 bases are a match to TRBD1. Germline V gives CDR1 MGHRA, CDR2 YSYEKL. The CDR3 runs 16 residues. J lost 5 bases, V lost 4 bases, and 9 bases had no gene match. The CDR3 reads CASSPPPGQGVYGYTF. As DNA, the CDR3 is TGCGCCAGCAGCCCCCCACCGGGACAGGGGGTATATGGCTACACCTTC.

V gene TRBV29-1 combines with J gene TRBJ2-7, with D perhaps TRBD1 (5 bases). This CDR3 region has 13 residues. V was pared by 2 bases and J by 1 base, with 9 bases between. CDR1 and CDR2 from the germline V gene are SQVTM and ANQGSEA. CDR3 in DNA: TGCAGCGTTGAAAGGGGTCAGTCCTACGAGCAGTACTTC. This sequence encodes CSVERGQSYEQYF.

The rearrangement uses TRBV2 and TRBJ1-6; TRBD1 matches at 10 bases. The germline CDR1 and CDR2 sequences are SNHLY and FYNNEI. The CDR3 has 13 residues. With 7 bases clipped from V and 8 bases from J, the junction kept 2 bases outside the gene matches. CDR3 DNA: TGTGCCAGCACGGGGACAGGGGATTCACCCCTCCACTTT. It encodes CASTGTGDSPLHF.

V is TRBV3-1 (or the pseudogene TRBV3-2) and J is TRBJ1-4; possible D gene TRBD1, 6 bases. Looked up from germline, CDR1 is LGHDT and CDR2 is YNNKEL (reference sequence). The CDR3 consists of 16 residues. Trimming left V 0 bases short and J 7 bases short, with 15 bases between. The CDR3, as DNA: TGTGCCAGCAGCCAAGAAAGTGGGGGGGCGGGTGAAAAACTGTTTTTT. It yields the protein CASSQESGGAGEKLFF.

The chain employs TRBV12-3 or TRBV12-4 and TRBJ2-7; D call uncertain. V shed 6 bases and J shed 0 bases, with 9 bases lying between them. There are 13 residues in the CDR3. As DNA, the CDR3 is TGTGCCAGCAGAACACAGAGCTCCTACGAGCAGTACTTC. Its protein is CASRTQSSYEQYF.

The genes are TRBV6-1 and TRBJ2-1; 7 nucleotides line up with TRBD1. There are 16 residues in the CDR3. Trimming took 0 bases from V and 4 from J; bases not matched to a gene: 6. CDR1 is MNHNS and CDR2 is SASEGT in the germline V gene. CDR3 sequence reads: CASSEAWTGEYNEQFF. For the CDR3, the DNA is TGTGCCAGCAGTGAAGCTTGGACAGGTGAATACAATGAGCAGTTCTTC.